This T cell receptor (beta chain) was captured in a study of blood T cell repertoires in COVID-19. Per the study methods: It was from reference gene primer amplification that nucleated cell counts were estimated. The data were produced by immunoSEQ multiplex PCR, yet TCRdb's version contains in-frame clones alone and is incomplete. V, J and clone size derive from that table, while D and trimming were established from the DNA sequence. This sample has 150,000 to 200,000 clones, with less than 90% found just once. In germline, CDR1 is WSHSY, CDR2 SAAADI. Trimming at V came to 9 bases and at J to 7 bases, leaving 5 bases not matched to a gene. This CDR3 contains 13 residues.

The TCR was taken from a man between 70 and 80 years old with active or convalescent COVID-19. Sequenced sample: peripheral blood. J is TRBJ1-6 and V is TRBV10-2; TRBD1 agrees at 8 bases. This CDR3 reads CASRTGSNSPLHF. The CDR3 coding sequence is TGCGCCAGTAGGACAGGGTCCAATTCACCCCTCCACTTT.